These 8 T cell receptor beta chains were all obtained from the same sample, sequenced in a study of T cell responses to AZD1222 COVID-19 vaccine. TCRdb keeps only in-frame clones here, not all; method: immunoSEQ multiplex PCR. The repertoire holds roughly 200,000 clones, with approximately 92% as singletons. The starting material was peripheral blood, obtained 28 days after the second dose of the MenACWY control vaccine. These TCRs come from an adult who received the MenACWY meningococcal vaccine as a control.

The CDR3 nucleotides read TGTGCCTGGAGTGAGGCGGCCGCGGCCACCGGGACCCAGTACTTC. The encoded protein is CAWSEAAAATGTQYF. The J gene is TRBJ2-5, the V gene TRBV30, with D unresolved. The CDR3 runs 15 residues. Per the germline V gene, CDR1 is GTSNPN and CDR2 is SVGIG (reference sequence). The ends were cut back, 1 base at V and 7 bases at J, with 19 bases in the middle.

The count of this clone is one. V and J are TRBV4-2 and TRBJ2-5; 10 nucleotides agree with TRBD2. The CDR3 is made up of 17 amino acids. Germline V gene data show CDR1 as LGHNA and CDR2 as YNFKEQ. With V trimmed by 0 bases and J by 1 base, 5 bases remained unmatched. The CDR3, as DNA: TGTGCCAGCAGCCAAGATTTTACTAGCGGGGCCCAAGAGACCCAGTACTTC. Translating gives CASSQDFTSGAQETQYF.

The CDR3 protein is CASVRGGAGDTQYF. CDR3 DNA sequence: TGCGCCAGCGTGCGCGGGGGGGCAGGGGATACGCAGTATTTT. V and J are TRBV5-1 and TRBJ2-3, with TRBD2 identical over 9 bases. Trimming removed 7 bases from V and 6 bases from J; junction bases left unmatched: 9. CDR3 size: 14 residues. Germline CDR1 and CDR2: SGHRS and YFSETQ.

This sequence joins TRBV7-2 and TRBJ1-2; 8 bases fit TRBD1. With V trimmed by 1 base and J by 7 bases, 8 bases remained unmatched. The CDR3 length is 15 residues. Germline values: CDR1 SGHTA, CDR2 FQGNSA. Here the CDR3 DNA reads TGTGCCAGCAGCTTAGGCGGACAGGGCCAAGGTGGCTACACCTTC. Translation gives CASSLGGQGQGGYTF.

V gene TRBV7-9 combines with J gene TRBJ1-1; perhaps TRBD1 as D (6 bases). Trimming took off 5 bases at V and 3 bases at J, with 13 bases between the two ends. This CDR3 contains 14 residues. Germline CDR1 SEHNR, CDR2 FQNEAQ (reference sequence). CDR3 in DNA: TGTGCCAGCAGCATACAGGGCCCGGACACTGAAGCTTTCTTT. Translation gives CASSIQGPDTEAFF.

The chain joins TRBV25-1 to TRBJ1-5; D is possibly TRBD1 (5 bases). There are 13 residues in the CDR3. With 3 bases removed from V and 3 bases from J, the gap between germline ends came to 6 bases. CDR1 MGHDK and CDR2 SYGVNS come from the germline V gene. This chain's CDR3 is CASSEGDNQPQHF. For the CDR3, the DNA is TGTGCCAGCAGTGAGGGGGACAATCAGCCCCAGCATTTT.

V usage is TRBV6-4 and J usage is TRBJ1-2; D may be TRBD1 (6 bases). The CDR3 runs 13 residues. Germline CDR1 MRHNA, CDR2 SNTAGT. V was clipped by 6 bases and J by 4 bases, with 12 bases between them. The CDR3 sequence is CASSRGRGYGYTF. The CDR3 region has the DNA TGTGCCAGCAGCCGGGGGCGCGGCTATGGCTACACCTTC.

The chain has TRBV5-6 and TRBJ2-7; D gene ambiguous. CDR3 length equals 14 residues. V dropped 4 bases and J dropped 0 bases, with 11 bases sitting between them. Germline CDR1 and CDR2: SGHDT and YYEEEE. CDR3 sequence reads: CASSLRFSSYEQYF. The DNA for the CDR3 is TGTGCCAGCAGCCTCAGGTTCTCCTCCTACGAGCAGTACTTC.